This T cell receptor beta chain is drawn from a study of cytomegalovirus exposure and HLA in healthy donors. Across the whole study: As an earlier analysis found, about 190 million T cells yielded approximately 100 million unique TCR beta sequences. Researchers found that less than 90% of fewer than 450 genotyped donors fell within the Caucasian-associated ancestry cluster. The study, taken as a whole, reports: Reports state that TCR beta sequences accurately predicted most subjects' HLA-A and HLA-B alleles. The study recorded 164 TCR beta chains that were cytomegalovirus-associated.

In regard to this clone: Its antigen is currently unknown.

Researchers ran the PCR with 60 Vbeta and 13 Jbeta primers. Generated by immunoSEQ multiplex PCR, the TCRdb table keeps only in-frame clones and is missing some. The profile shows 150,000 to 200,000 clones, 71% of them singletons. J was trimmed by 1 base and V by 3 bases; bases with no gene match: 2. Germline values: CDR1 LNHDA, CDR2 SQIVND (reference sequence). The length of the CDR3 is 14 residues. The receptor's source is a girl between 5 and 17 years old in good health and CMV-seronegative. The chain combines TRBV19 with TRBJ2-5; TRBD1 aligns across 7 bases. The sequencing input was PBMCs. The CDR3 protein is CASSIGQVQETQYF. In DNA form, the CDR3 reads TGTGCCAGTAGTATCGGACAGGTCCAAGAGACCCAGTACTTC.